The clone carrying this T cell receptor beta chain was observed at least ten times. Antigen unknown. Attachment of unique molecular identifiers was made to individual cDNA molecules. One entry per CDR3 protein results from TCRdb running MiXCR on the 5' RACE reads. The sample lists fewer than 50,000 distinct CDR3 sequences, 9% to 15% seen once, with roughly 15% in the top ten. This sample is drawn from a study of early T cells in non-severe SARS-CoV-2 infection. Study as a whole: RNA in bulk from unsorted whole blood was sequenced, and chains were unpaired.

Notes on the study in general: Comparison of clonotypes with VDJdb favored anti-spike CD8 responses while missing private and CD4 specificities.

V shed 0 bases and J shed 0 bases, with 9 bases lying between them. The CDR3 has 15 amino acids. CDR1 is MNHEY, CDR2 SVGAGI, per germline. Material for sequencing was whole blood. The chain couples TRBV6-5 to TRBJ2-7; D gene unclear. This clonotype originated in an adult who was a healthcare worker with PCR-confirmed SARS-CoV-2 infection or an uninfected control (not recorded which). CDR3 DNA sequence: TGTGCCAGCAGTTACTCAGGGTCCATCTCCTACGAGCAGTACTTC. Its protein is CASSYSGSISYEQYF.